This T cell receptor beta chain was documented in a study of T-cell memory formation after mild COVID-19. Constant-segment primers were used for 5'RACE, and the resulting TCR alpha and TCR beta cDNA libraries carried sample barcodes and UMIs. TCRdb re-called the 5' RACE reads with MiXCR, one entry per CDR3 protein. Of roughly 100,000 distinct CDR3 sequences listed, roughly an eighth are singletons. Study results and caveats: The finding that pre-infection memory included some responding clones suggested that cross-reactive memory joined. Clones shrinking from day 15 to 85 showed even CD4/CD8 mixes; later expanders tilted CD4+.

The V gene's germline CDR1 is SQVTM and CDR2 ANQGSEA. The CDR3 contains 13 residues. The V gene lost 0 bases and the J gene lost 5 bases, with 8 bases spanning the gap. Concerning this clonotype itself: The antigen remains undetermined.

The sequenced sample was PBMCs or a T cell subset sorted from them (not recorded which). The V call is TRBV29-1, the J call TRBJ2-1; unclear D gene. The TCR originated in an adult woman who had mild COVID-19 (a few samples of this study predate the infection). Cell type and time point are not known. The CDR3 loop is CSVEDLWNNEQFF. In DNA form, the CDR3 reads TGCAGCGTTGAAGATCTTTGGAACAATGAGCAGTTCTTC.